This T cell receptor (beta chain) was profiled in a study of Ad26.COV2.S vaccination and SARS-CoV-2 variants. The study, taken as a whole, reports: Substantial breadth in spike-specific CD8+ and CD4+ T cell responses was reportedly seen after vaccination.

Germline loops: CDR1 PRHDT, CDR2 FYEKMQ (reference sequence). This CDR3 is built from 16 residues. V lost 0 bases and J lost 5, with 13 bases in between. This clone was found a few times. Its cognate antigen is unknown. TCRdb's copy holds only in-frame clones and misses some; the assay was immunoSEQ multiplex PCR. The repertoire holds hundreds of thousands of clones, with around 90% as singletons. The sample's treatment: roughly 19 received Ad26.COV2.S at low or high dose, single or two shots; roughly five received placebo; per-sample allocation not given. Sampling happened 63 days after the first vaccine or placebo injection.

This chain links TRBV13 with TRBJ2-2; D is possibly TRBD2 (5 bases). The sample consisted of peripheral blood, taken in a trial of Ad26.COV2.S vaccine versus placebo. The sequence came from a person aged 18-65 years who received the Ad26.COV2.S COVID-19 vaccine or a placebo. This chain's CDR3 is CASSLGRISATGELFF. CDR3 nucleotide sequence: TGTGCCAGCAGCTTAGGCAGGATTAGCGCAACCGGGGAGCTGTTTTTT.